This T cell receptor beta chain was sequenced in a study of blood T cell repertoires in COVID-19 (dated by TCRdb to 2020 to 2021). Regarding the research as a whole: Collaborator samples came from the United States, Italy and Spain and covered acute and convalescent phases of COVID-19. The sample metadata nearly always contained a de-identified subject ID, COVID-19 status, age in years and sex. The repertoires were released in a freely available public database intended as a resource for research on the immune response to SARS-CoV-2. Where HLA class I and class II types were available, the types were taken from metadata supplied by the sample provider, not from assay-based typing. The material from the prospective study consisted of cDNA or gDNA derived from T cells, B-cell-depleted T cells, or PBMCs. Samples came from the ongoing ImmuneRACE study (first 160 participants) plus 1,254 subjects from 6 global collaborators. Deeply sampled blood TCRbeta repertoires from subjects exposed to, actively infected with, or recovered from COVID-19 were included in the dataset.

TCRbeta CDR3 regions were amplified from genomic DNA using the immunoSEQ Assay, a bias-controlled multiplex PCR. The source study handled its data this way. Within the assay, amplification of reference gene primers was used to estimate how many nucleated cells each sample contained. Sequence reads were collapsed and filtered to measure the absolute abundance of every unique TCRbeta CDR3 rearrangement. For each sample, productive Simpson clonality was calculated as the square root of Simpson's diversity index across productive rearrangements. TCRdb holds this immuneACCESS table with in-frame rearrangements only. Some clones are missing; in checked studies, unresolved V genes explain under half, and the rest has no known cause. Clone size and V and J calls were adopted from that table, with D and trimming inferred from the DNA. This sample lists roughly 110,000 clones; approximately 85% were detected once. Jointly, the top ten make up approximately 5% of the sample.

At one collaborating source in Seattle, patients were enrolled during active infection and were followed longitudinally through the course of disease. Whole blood was collected in K2EDTA tubes by collaborating institutions according to the institutions' own protocols. For TCRbeta analysis, collaborator samples were shipped as frozen whole blood, as isolated PBMCs, or as DNA extracted from either sample type. CDR1 and CDR2, per the germline V gene, are MGHRA and YSYEKL. Germline trimming amounts to 0 bases on V and 0 bases on J, with 4 as the count of junction bases outside the gene matches. The CDR3, from cysteine to phenylalanine, totals 17 residues. Only the CDR3 region is kept as DNA, spanning 51 bases read in frame from base 1. On this clone: Its antigen is still unknown. Within one base of it there is no much larger clone, and no base qualities were kept.

Study-wide findings and limitations: The amount of clinical and demographic metadata varied by source and participant and was provided uncurated.

This sequence originates from a woman between 55 and 75 years old with COVID-19, enrolled during active disease. Sequencing was done on a sample of peripheral blood. This chain is built from TRBV4-1 and TRBJ1-5, and 8 junctional nucleotides match TRBD1. Here the CDR3 is given as CASSQEGTGYSNQPQHF. The sequenced DNA: TGCGCCAGCAGCCAAGAGGGGACAGGATATAGCAATCAGCCCCAGCATTTT.